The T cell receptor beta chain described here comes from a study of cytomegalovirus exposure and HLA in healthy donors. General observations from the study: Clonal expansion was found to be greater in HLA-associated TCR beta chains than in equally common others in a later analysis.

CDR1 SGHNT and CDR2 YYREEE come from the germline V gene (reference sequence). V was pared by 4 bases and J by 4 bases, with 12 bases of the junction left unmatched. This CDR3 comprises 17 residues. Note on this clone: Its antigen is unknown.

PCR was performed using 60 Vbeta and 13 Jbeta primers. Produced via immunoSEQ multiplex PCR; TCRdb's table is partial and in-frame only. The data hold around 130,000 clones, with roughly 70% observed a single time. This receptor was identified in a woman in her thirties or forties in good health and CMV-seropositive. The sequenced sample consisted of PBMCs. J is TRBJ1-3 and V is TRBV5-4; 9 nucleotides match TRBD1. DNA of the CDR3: TGTGCCAGCAGCCCTAATCCGACAGGGGGGTCAGGAAACACCATATATTTT. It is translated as CASSPNPTGGSGNTIYF.